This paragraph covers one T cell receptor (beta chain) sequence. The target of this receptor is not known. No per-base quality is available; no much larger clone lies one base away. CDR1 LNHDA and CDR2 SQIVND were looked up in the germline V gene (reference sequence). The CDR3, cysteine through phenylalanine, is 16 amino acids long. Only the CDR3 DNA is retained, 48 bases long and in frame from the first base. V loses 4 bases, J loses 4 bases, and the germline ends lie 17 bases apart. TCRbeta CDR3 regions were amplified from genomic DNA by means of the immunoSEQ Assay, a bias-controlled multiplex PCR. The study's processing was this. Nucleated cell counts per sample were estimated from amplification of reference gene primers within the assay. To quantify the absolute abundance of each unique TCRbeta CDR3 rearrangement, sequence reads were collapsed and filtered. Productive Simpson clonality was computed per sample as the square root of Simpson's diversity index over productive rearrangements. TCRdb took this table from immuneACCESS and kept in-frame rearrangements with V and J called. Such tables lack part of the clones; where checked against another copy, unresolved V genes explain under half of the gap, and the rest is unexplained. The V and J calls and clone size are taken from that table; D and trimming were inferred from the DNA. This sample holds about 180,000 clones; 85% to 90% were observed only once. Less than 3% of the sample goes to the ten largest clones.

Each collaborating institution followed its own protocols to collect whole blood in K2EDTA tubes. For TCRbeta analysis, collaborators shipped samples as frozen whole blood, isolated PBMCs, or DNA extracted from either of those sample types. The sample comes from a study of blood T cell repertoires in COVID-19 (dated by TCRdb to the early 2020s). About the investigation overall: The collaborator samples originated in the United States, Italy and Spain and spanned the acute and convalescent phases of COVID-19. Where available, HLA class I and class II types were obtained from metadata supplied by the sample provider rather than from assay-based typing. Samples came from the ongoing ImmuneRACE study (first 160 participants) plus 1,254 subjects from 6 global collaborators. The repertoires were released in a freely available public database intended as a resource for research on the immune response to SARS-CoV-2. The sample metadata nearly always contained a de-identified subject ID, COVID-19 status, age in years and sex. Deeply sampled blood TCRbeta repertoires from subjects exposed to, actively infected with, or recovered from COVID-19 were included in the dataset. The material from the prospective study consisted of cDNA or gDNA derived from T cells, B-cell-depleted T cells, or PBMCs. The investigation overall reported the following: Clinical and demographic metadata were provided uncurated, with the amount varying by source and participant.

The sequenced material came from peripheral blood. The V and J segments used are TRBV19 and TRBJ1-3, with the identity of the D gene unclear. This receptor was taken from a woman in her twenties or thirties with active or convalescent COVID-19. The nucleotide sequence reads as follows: TGTGCCAGTAGTAATTGGGGTGGAGGTACAGGAAACACCATATATTTT. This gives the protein CASSNWGGGTGNTIYF.